The following is a TCR beta chain sequence with its context. CDR3 size: 14 residues. Trimming removed 0 bases at V and 5 bases at J, with 10 bases between. CDR1 and CDR2 (germline): KGHSH, LQKENI. Only in-frame clones appear in the TCRdb table, and some are missing; sequencing was by immunoSEQ multiplex PCR. Here the sample spans about 64,000 clones, more than 70% being singletons. Single viable CD3+CD4+CD8-CD45RO+ cells were sorted as the memory CD4+ T cells. Serostatus was set by detecting CMV pp150, pp28, p38, p52 IgG. This sample stems from a study of memory CD4+ T cells and cytomegalovirus serostatus.

V and J are TRBV18 and TRBJ2-5, with unresolved D. The sequenced material came from memory CD4+ T cells from blood. The receptor was derived from an adult in good health and CMV-seronegative. CDR3 in amino acids: CASSPPARSETQYF. CDR3 bases: TGTGCCAGCTCACCACCGGCTAGGAGTGAGACCCAGTACTTC.